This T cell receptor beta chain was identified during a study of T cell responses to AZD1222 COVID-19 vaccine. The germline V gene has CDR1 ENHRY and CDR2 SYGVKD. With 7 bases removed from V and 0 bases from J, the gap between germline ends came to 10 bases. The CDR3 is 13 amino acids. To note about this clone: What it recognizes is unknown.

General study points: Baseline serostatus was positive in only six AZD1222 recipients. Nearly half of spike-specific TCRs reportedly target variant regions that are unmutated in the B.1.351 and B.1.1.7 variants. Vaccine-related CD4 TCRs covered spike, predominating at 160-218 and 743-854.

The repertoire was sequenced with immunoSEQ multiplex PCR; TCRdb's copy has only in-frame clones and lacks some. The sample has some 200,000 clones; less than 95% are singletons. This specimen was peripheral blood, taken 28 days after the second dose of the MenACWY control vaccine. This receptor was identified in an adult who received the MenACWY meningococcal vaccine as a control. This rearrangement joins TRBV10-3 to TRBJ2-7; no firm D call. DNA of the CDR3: TGTGCCATCACATCAGGATCCTCCTACGAGCAGTACTTC. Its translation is CAITSGSSYEQYF.